This paragraph covers one T cell receptor (beta chain) sequence. TCR beta libraries used roughly 2 micrograms of DNA from cryopreserved PBMCs. The sample is drawn from a study of cytotoxic CD8 clonotypes in ibrutinib-treated CLL. Study background: Enrolment comprised 11 relapsed/refractory and over 14 treatment-naive patients; 17 to 18 were IGHV unmutated. After median about 5.5 years, approximately 15 stayed in remission, some 12 progressed; responses roughly 24 partial, 2 complete.

The CDR3 length is 15 residues. From germline, CDR1 is KGHSH and CDR2 LQKENI. Trimming took 8 bases from V and 3 from J; bases not matched to a gene: 10. Target depth was 1 in 200,000 to 1 in 1 million T cells, about 10x per clonotype. Using immunoSEQ multiplex PCR, the repertoire was profiled, and TCRdb retains in-frame clones only, with some absent. The sample includes around 200,000 clones, roughly 73% seen only once; the top ten take about an eighth. The receptor comes from a human donor with chronic lymphocytic leukemia. The V call is TRBV18, the J call TRBJ1-5; the match to TRBD1 covers 7 bases. Source: PBMCs, taken after 12 months of ibrutinib treatment. The CDR3 sequence is CASTPGGGDNQPQHF. In DNA form, the CDR3 reads TGTGCCAGCACCCCGGGAGGGGGCGACAATCAGCCCCAGCATTTT.